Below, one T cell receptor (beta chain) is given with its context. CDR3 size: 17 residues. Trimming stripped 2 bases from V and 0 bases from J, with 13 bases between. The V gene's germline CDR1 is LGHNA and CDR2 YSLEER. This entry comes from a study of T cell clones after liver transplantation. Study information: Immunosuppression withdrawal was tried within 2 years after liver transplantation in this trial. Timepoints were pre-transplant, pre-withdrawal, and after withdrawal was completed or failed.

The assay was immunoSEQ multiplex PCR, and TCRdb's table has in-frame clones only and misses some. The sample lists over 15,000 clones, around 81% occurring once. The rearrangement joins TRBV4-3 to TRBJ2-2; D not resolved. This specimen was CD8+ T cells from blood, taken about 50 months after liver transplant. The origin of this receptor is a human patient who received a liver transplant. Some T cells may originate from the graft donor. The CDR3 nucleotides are TGCGCCAGCAGCCAAAGAGTATTAGCTCCGAACACCGGGGAGCTGTTTTTT. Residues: CASSQRVLAPNTGELFF.